Sequencing of this TCR beta chain was carried out in a study of blood T cells in healthy people across ages. Study at large: In model experiments, template switching was able to capture about one barcoded beta molecule for every two T cells that were present.

Worth noting for this clonotype: Antigen unknown.

Study-wide results and limits: In long-lived donors, naive CD4+ cell counts and diversity exceeded those of aged donors.

A J-beta primer mix and a sample-barcoded 5' primer were used in a second PCR of about 7 to 12 cycles. MiXCR, run by TCRdb on the 5' RACE reads, gives a single entry per CDR3 protein. Among 650,000 to 800,000 distinct CDR3 sequences listed, over 40% were seen once. CDR1 is DFQATT, CDR2 SNEGSKA, per germline (reference sequence). This CDR3 is built from 13 residues. The J segment lost 4 bases and the V segment lost 6 bases, leaving 6 bases of the junction unmatched. The sequencing input was blood. V and J are TRBV20-1 and TRBJ2-7, with 10 bases matching TRBD2. The source is a woman older than 75 in good health. The CDR3 here is CSASPSGRYEQYF. For the CDR3, the DNA is TGCAGTGCGTCGCCTAGCGGGAGATACGAGCAGTACTTC.